This entry describes one T cell receptor beta chain. What it binds is not known. The V gene lost 1 base and the J gene lost 8 bases, with 9 bases spanning the gap. Germline V gives CDR1 SGHTA, CDR2 FQGTGA. This CDR3 contains 13 residues. This sample was taken from a study of shared clonotypes between healthy human individuals. Study overall: CD4 naive and memory got three plates each, CD8 naive two, CD8 memory one.

The study's findings and limits: The study generally estimated greater richness for naive than memory subsets.

The assay was carried out at the deep level. Every subset's genomic DNA went evenly onto several immunoSEQ plates. The method was immunoSEQ multiplex PCR; TCRdb's version includes in-frame clones alone and lacks a portion of them. The repertoire has approximately 1,000,000 clones, roughly 80% of them found once; the top ten carry almost 0.9%. This clonotype was obtained from a man younger than 35 in good health. Some clones in this sample may be carry-over from other donors' samples. This chain connects TRBV7-3 to TRBJ2-1; D gene ambiguous. Sequenced material: memory CD4+ T cells from PBMCs. The sample's subset: CD45RA-negative fraction. CDR3 sequence reads: CASSLRADDEQFF. CDR3 in DNA: TGTGCCAGCAGCTTAAGGGCGGACGATGAGCAGTTCTTC.